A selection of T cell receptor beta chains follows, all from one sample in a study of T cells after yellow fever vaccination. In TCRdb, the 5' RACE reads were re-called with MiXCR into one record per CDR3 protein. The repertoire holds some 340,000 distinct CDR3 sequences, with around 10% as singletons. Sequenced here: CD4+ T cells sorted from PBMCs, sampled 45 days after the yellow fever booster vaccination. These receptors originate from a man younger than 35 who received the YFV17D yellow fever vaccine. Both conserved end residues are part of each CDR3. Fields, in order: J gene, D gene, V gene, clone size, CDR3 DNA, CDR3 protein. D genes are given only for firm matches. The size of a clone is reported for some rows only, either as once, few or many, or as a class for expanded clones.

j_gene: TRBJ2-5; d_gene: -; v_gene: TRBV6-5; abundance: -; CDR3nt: TGTGCCAGCAGTAATCGGGACACCCTTGGTAGAAAGACCCAGTACTTC; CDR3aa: CASSNRDTLGRKTQYF
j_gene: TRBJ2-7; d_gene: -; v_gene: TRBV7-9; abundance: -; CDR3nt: TGTGCCAGCAGCCCTATACGCCACGAGCAGTACTTC; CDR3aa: CASSPIRHEQYF
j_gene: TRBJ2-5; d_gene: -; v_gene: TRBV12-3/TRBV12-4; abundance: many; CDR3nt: TGTGCCAGCAGTTTACAGGACCAAGAGACCCAGTACTTC; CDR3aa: CASSLQDQETQYF
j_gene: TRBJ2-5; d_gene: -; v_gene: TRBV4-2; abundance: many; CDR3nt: TGTGCCAGCAGCCCCTCGATGGGGTCTACAGAGACCCAGTACTTC; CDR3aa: CASSPSMGSTETQYF
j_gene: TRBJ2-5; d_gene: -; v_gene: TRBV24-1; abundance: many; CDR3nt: TGTGCCACCAGTGATTTGAGGGGGGCGGGAGAGACCCAGTACTTC; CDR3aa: CATSDLRGAGETQYF
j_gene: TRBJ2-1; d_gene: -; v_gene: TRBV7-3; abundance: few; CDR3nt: TGTGCCAGCAGCTTAACGAGGGACCTACCAGAGGGGCAGTTCTTC; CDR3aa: CASSLTRDLPEGQFF
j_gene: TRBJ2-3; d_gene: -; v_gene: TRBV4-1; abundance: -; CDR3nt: TGCGCCAGCAGCCCACTCACGACAGGGACTAGCACAGATACGCAGTATTTT; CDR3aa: CASSPLTTGTSTDTQYF
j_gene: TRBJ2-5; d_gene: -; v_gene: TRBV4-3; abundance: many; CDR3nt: TGCGCCAGCAGCCAAGAGGTCGCAGGGCCCCAGGGGACCCAGTACTTC; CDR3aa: CASSQEVAGPQGTQYF
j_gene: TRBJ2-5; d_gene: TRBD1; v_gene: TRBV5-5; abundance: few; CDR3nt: TGTGCCAGCAGCTTATTCAGGGGGCTGGAGACCCAGTACTTC; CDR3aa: CASSLFRGLETQYF
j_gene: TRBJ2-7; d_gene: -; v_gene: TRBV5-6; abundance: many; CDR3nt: TGTGCCAGCAGCTTGGTGCAGGGCTCCTACGAGCAGTACTTC; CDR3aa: CASSLVQGSYEQYF
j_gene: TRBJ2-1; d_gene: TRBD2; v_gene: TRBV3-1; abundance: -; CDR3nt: TGTGCCAGCAGCCAACTACTAGCGACTACTTACAATGAGCAGTTCTTC; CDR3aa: CASSQLLATTYNEQFF
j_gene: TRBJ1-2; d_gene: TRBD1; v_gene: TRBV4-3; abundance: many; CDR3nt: TGCGCCAGCAGCCAGCAAACCGGGACAGGGTACGGCTACACCTTC; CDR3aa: CASSQQTGTGYGYTF
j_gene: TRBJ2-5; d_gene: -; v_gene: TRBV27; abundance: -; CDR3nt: TGTGCCAGCAGTTTATCCCGGCAAGAGACCCAGTACTTC; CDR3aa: CASSLSRQETQYF
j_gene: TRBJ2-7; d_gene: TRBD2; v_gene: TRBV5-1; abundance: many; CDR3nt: TGCGCCAGCAGCTTCAGCGGGGACTCCTACGAGCAGTACTTC; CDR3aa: CASSFSGDSYEQYF
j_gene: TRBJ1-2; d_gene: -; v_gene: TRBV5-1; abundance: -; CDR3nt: TGCGCCAGCAGCTTGGGGGATGGGGATTATGGCTACACCTTC; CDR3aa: CASSLGDGDYGYTF
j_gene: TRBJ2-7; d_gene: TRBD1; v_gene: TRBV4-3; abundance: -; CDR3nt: TGCGCCAGCAGCCACGGGACAGGCGCCGAGCAGTACTTC; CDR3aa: CASSHGTGAEQYF
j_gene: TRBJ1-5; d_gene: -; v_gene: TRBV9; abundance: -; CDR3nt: TGTGCCAGCAGCGCGGGGGGTGAAGCTCAGCCCCAGCATTTT; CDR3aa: CASSAGGEAQPQHF
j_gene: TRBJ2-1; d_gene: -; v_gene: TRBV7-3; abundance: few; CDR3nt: TGTGCCAGCAGCCCCGTTGGGGCTTCGGGGGAGCAGTTCTTC; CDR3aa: CASSPVGASGEQFF
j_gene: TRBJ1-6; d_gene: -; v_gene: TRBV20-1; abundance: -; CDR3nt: TGCAGTGCTAAGGGAGCCCATAATTCACCCCTCCACTTT; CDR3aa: CSAKGAHNSPLHF
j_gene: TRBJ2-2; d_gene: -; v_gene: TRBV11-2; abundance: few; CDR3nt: TGTGCCAGCAGCTTAGATACTCCTACCGGGGAGCTGTTTTTT; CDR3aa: CASSLDTPTGELFF
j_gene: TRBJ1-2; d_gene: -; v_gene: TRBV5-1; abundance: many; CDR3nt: TGCGCCAGCAGCTTGGCAGGGCGTTCTGGCTACACCTTC; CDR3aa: CASSLAGRSGYTF
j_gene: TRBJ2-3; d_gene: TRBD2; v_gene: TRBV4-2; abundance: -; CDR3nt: TGTGCCAGCAGCCAAGGGTGGAGGACTAGCGGAGATACGCAGTATTTT; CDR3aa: CASSQGWRTSGDTQYF
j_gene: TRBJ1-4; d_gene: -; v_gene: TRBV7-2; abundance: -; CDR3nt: TGTGCCAGCAGCGGATACCCCGCCGCAACTAATGAAAAACTGTTTTTT; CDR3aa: CASSGYPAATNEKLFF
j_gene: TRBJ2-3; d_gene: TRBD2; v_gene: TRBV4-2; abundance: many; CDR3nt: TGTGCCAGCAGCCAAGAAGGCGGGAGCTACACAGATACGCAGTATTTT; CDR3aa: CASSQEGGSYTDTQYF
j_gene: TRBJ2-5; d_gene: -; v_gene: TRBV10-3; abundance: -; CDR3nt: TGTGCCATCAGTGGACCGCCAGGGTTGGAAGAGACCCAGTACTTC; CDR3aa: CAISGPPGLEETQYF
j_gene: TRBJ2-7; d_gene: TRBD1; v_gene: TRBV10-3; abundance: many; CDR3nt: TGTGCCATCAGGGTTTCGGGACAGGGGTACGAGCAGTACTTC; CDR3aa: CAIRVSGQGYEQYF
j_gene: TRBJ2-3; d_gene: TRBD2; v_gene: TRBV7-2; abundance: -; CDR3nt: TGTGCCAGCAGCTTAGCGCGGAGCGGGGGGAACACAGATACGCAGTATTTT; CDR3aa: CASSLARSGGNTDTQYF
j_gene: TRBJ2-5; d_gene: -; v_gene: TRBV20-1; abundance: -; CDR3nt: TGCAGTGCTAGAGTATCCTCTCTAGGCGAGACCCAGTACTTC; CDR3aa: CSARVSSLGETQYF
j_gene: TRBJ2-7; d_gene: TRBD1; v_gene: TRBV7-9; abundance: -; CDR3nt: TGTGCCAGCAGCCTTCAACAGGGGAAGGACTACGAGCAGTACTTC; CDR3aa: CASSLQQGKDYEQYF
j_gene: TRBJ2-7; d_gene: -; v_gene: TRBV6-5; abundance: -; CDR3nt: TGTGCCAGCAGTTACCGGGACGGCCGCTCCTACGAGCAGTACTTC; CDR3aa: CASSYRDGRSYEQYF
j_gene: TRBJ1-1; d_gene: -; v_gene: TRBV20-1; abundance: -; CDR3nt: TGCAGTGCTAGAGAAGCAGGTCCCACTGAAGCTTTCTTT; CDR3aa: CSAREAGPTEAFF
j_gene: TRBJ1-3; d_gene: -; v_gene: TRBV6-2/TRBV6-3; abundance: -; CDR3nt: TGTGCCAGCAGGGAAGGACCGTCCACGTCTGGAAACACCATATATTTT; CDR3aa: CASREGPSTSGNTIYF